Listed below are T cell receptor beta chains from one sample, sequenced in a study of Ad26.COV2.S vaccination and SARS-CoV-2 variants. Data came from immunoSEQ multiplex PCR; TCRdb stores just in-frame clones and leaves some out. The top ten clones hold about 3.8% of a sample with some 350,000 clones, about 91% of them seen once. The starting material was peripheral blood, obtained after recovery from COVID-19. The receptor set was obtained from a human donor who had recovered from COVID-19. CDR3s include the opening cysteine and the closing phenylalanine or tryptophan. A D gene is named only where the DNA matches it firmly. Clone size appears in some rows only: once, few, many, or a class for an expanded clone.

J gene | clone size | V gene | D gene | CDR3 DNA | CDR3 protein
TRBJ2-3 | NA | TRBV30 | TRBD2 | TGTGCCTCCCTTAAGGTAGCGGGGGGCCCCACAGATACGCAGTATTTT | CASLKVAGGPTDTQYF
TRBJ1-4 | NA | TRBV5-1 | NA | TGCGCCAGCAGTATACCCCGGGACACACCGTCAACTAATGAAAAACTGTTTTTT | CASSIPRDTPSTNEKLFF
TRBJ1-2 | NA | TRBV5-6 | TRBD1 | TGTGCCAGCAGCTCCTACGGGACAGGGTTTATACAGAGTGGCTACACCTTC | CASSSYGTGFIQSGYTF
TRBJ1-1 | few | TRBV2 | NA | TGTGCCAGCAGTGAGGCAGGGACTGAAGCTTTCTTT | CASSEAGTEAFF
TRBJ1-1 | NA | TRBV11-2 | NA | TGTGCCAGCAGCTTAGTGGAAAGCACTGAAGCTTTCTTT | CASSLVESTEAFF
TRBJ1-5 | NA | TRBV10-2 | NA | TGCGCCAGCAGTGCCAGGTCTGGTAGCAATCAGCCCCAGCATTTT | CASSARSGSNQPQHF
TRBJ2-2 | NA | TRBV28 | NA | TGTGCCAGCAGCTTCAGGGTCTCGAACACCGGGGAGCTGTTTTTT | CASSFRVSNTGELFF
TRBJ2-5 | NA | TRBV9 | TRBD2 | TGTGCCAGCAGCGGCCAGGGAGGGGAGGGCCAAGAGACCCAGTACTTC | CASSGQGGEGQETQYF
TRBJ2-5 | NA | TRBV9 | TRBD1 | TGTGCCAGCAGCTCTACAGGGGGCCTCCAAGAGACCCAGTACTTC | CASSSTGGLQETQYF
TRBJ2-3 | NA | TRBV7-9 | TRBD2 | TGTGCCAGCAGCCCCCCCCGACTAGCGGGGGGGCCAACGACAGATACGCAGTATTTT | CASSPPRLAGGPTTDTQYF
TRBJ1-1 | NA | TRBV7-8 | NA | TGTGCCAGCAGCCACATCACGACGCAGGAGCGGGCTTTCTTT | CASSHITTQERAFF
TRBJ2-1 | NA | TRBV15 | TRBD2 | TGTGCCACCAGCAGAGAAGGTAGCGGGGGGGCAGGGGAGCAGTTCTTC | CATSREGSGGAGEQFF
TRBJ1-1 | NA | TRBV6-2/TRBV6-3 | NA | TGTGCCAGCAGTGGTTTGGGGACAATGAACACTGAAGCTTTCTTT | CASSGLGTMNTEAFF
TRBJ2-3 | NA | TRBV6-2/TRBV6-3 | NA | TGTGCCAGCAGCCCGAGCAATACGCAGTATTTT | CASSPSNTQYF
TRBJ2-1 | NA | TRBV7-3 | NA | TGTGCCAGCAGCTTTGAAGGGAGGAATGAGCAGTTCTTC | CASSFEGRNEQFF
TRBJ1-5 | NA | TRBV4-1 | NA | TGCGCCAGCAGCCGGGGAGTCTTTAGCAATCAGCCCCAGCATTTT | CASSRGVFSNQPQHF
TRBJ2-7 | NA | TRBV6-5 | NA | TGTGCCAGCATTCCCCTTGGGGTGGGCGAGCAGTACTTC | CASIPLGVGEQYF
TRBJ1-1 | NA | TRBV7-2 | TRBD1 | TGTGCCAGCAGCTTATTGGGACAGGGAGCAGACCAGGCTTTCTTT | CASSLLGQGADQAFF
TRBJ1-6 | NA | TRBV13 | TRBD1 | TGTGCCAGCAGCTTAGACAGGGGGGGAAATTCACCCCTCCACTTT | CASSLDRGGNSPLHF
TRBJ1-5 | NA | TRBV18 | NA | TGTGCCAGCTCCCAAAACAGTTACAATCAGCCCCAGCATTTT | CASSQNSYNQPQHF
TRBJ1-1 | NA | TRBV11-2 | NA | TGTGCCAGCAGCTCATATAGGATAGGGAGCACTGAAGCTTTCTTT | CASSSYRIGSTEAFF
TRBJ1-1 | NA | TRBV18 | NA | TGTGCCAGCTCACCATCGCATGTGGTTTCTGAAGCTTTCTTT | CASSPSHVVSEAFF
TRBJ2-7 | NA | TRBV5-1 | NA | TGCGCCAGCAGCTTGGGCCAGTCCTACGAGCAGTACTTC | CASSLGQSYEQYF
TRBJ1-2 | NA | TRBV5-6 | TRBD1 | TGTGCCAGCAGCCCCCCAGGGGGCGTCCCCTATGGCTACACCTTC | CASSPPGGVPYGYTF
TRBJ2-2 | NA | TRBV29-1 | NA | TGCAGCGGCCACAGGAACACCGGGGAGCTGTTTTTT | CSGHRNTGELFF
TRBJ1-3 | NA | TRBV6-2/TRBV6-3 | NA | TGTGCCAGCAGTGTTACTCGCATCTCTGGAAACACCATATATTTT | CASSVTRISGNTIYF
TRBJ1-2 | NA | TRBV6-2/TRBV6-3 | NA | TGTGCCAGCAGTTACGGTCCAGTCTGGGATGGCTACACCTTC | CASSYGPVWDGYTF
TRBJ1-1 | NA | TRBV6-5 | NA | TGTGCCAGCAGTACAAACCTGGGCACTGAAGCTTTCTTT | CASSTNLGTEAFF
TRBJ1-3 | NA | TRBV19 | NA | TGTGCCGCGGAGGGGGGTCCAGGAAACACCATATATTTT | CAAEGGPGNTIYF
TRBJ2-3 | NA | TRBV9 | TRBD2 | TGTGCCAGCCAACTAGCGGGGGGCACAGATACGCAGTATTTT | CASQLAGGTDTQYF
TRBJ2-3 | NA | TRBV4-3 | NA | TGCGCCAGCAGCCTATTAACTGGTAGTTTTTCAGGAGATACGCAGTATTTT | CASSLLTGSFSGDTQYF
TRBJ1-1 | NA | TRBV6-5 | NA | TGTGCCAGCAGTTACCGTCGGACGGGGAACAATGAAGCTTTCTTT | CASSYRRTGNNEAFF
TRBJ2-1 | NA | TRBV10-3 | TRBD2 | TGTGCCATCAATCCCGGGACTAGCGGGGGGGCCTACAATGAGCAGTTCTTC | CAINPGTSGGAYNEQFF
TRBJ2-5 | NA | TRBV25-1 | TRBD2 | TGTGCCAGCAGTGAAATACTAGCGGGAAAAGAGACCCAGTACTTC | CASSEILAGKETQYF
TRBJ1-2 | NA | TRBV15 | TRBD1 | TGTGCCACCAGCAGGTTCCGGGACAGGGATTTCCGTGGCTACACCTTC | CATSRFRDRDFRGYTF
TRBJ2-5 | NA | TRBV3-1/TRBV3-2 | TRBD2 | TGTGCCAGCAAACCGACTAGCGGGGGGCAAGAGACCCAGTACTTC | CASKPTSGGQETQYF
TRBJ1-5 | NA | TRBV5-5 | TRBD1 | TGTGCCAGCAGCTTATTCCGGGACAGTAATCAGCCCCAGCATTTT | CASSLFRDSNQPQHF
TRBJ1-2 | NA | TRBV6-5 | NA | TGTGCCAGCATCTTTCCTCCCCCTAACTATGGCTACACCTTC | CASIFPPPNYGYTF
TRBJ1-6 | many | TRBV5-1 | NA | TGCGCCAGCAGGCTGGACAGAAATTCACCCCTCCACTTT | CASRLDRNSPLHF
TRBJ2-7 | NA | TRBV2 | NA | TGTGCCACGCCGCATGGGCTTACAGGGAGAATCGCGTCCAACGAGCAGTACTTC | CATPHGLTGRIASNEQYF
TRBJ2-2 | NA | TRBV10-1 | NA | TGCGCCAGCAGTGAGGCCCGATCCGGGGAGCTGTTTTTT | CASSEARSGELFF
TRBJ1-2 | NA | TRBV5-4 | NA | TGTGCCAGCAGCCCCCGTTTGTGGGGGGCGTCGCACTATGGCTACACCTTC | CASSPRLWGASHYGYTF
TRBJ2-7 | NA | TRBV25-1 | NA | TGTGCCAGCAGTGAGGGCGGATACGAGCAGTACTTC | CASSEGGYEQYF
TRBJ1-6 | NA | TRBV7-9 | NA | TGTGCCAGCAGCTCGCCAGGGGTTTTTAATTCACCCCTCCACTTT | CASSSPGVFNSPLHF
TRBJ1-1 | NA | TRBV18 | NA | TGTGCCAGCTCACCGTCGGCCGGAGGAGCCCGTTCTTTCTTT | CASSPSAGGARSFF